The rows below give T cell receptor beta chains drawn from one sample of a study of beta chain features in type 1 diabetes. Data came from immunoSEQ multiplex PCR; TCRdb stores just in-frame clones and leaves some out. The sample holds about 370,000 clones, around 15% seen once. Sequencing used naive CD4+ T cells from blood. These receptors were obtained from a woman under 30 in good health. The CDR3 runs from the conserved cysteine through the conserved F or W. D genes are given only for firm matches. Expanded clones get a size class; other rows say once, few or many, or leave the size out.

j_call d_call v_call clone_size cdr3_nt cdr3_aa
TRBJ1-1 TRBD1 TRBV10-3 few TGTGCCATCAGTTTGGACAGGGGGATGAACACTGAAGCTTTCTTT CAISLDRGMNTEAFF
TRBJ1-1 TRBD1 TRBV6-6 few TGTGCCAGCAGGCCCTACGGACAGGGCGGGGCTGAAGCTTTCTTT CASRPYGQGGAEAFF
TRBJ2-1 NA TRBV27 NA TGTGCCAGCAGTTTCAAAAGGTTTCTGGGAGATGAGCAGTTCTTC CASSFKRFLGDEQFF
TRBJ2-1 TRBD2 TRBV19 few TGTGCCAGTGGGGCTAGCGGGAGGGCGAATGAGCAGTTCTTC CASGASGRANEQFF
TRBJ2-1 NA TRBV19 few TGTGCCAGTAGTGTAGGGGGAGGGCCTTTCCTTGAGCAGTTCTTC CASSVGGGPFLEQFF
TRBJ1-1 NA TRBV10-3 few TGTGCCATCAGGCGCCCCGAACGAATGAACACTGAAGCTTTCTTT CAIRRPERMNTEAFF
TRBJ1-2 NA TRBV30 NA TGTGCCTGGATCCGGCCCGGAGCTAACTATGGCTACACCTTC CAWIRPGANYGYTF
TRBJ2-1 NA TRBV28 NA TGTGCCAGCGGTCTTATAGCGCCAAACAATGAGCAGTTCTTC CASGLIAPNNEQFF
TRBJ2-7 TRBD1 TRBV7-2 NA TGTGCCAGCAGCTTGAGCCGGGACAGGGCATACGAGCAGTACTTC CASSLSRDRAYEQYF
TRBJ2-7 TRBD2 TRBV9 few TGTGCCAGCAGCGTAGGTAGCGGGAGATTCTACGAGCAGTACTTC CASSVGSGRFYEQYF
TRBJ2-1 NA TRBV4-1 few TGCGCCAGCAGCCAAGTAACCGGGAGACCTCTCGGCAATGAGCAGTTCTTC CASSQVTGRPLGNEQFF
TRBJ2-7 NA TRBV7-9 few TGTGCCAGCGGCCCCTACGAGCAGTACTTC CASGPYEQYF
TRBJ2-3 NA TRBV20-1 NA TGCAGTGCTAGACCCCCGGGTACGCAGTATTTT CSARPPGTQYF
TRBJ2-1 NA TRBV4-1 few TGCGCCAGCAGCCAACCCGGGGGTAAAATCTACAATGAGCAGTTCTTC CASSQPGGKIYNEQFF
TRBJ2-7 TRBD1 TRBV29-1 NA TGCAGCTCACTAAAGGCAGGGGGCGCCGAGCAGTACTTC CSSLKAGGAEQYF
TRBJ1-2 NA TRBV9 NA TGTGCCAGCAGCGTAGTTGGGAGGAACTATGGCTACACCTTC CASSVVGRNYGYTF
TRBJ2-3 TRBD2 TRBV5-1 NA TGCGCCAGCAGCTTGGTTGCGGGGGGCAACACAGATACGCAGTATTTT CASSLVAGGNTDTQYF
TRBJ1-2 TRBD1 TRBV7-9 few TGTGCCAGCAGCTCTCGGACAGGGCAAAACTATGGCTACACCTTC CASSSRTGQNYGYTF
TRBJ2-1 TRBD1 TRBV18 few TGTGCCAGCTCACCCCGGGACAGGGGGCTCAATGAGCAGTTCTTC CASSPRDRGLNEQFF
TRBJ2-7 TRBD2 TRBV6-6 NA TGTGCCAGCAGTCCGGGACTAGCGGGGACCTACGAGCAGTACTTC CASSPGLAGTYEQYF
TRBJ2-2 NA TRBV9 few TGTGCCAGCAGCGTACTTACAGAGACCAGCACCGGGGAGCTGTTTTTT CASSVLTETSTGELFF
TRBJ2-5 NA TRBV2 once TGTGCCAGCAGTGAAGCGGCAGAGACCCAGTACTTC CASSEAAETQYF
TRBJ2-1 NA TRBV7-8 NA TGTGCCAGCAGCTACAGGATTGATACCTACAATGAGCAGTTCTTC CASSYRIDTYNEQFF
TRBJ2-3 NA TRBV29-1 few TGCAGCGCCTTGCGTGAGGGCCGAACAGATACGCAGTATTTT CSALREGRTDTQYF
TRBJ2-1 NA TRBV7-3 NA TGTGCCAGCAGCTCATCCCAGGACTCGGCCAAGTTCTTC CASSSSQDSAKFF
TRBJ2-1 TRBD2 TRBV28 NA TGTGCCAGCAGTTGGGGCGGGAGGGCCTTCTCCTACAATGAGCAGTTCTTC CASSWGGRAFSYNEQFF
TRBJ2-1 NA TRBV18 NA TGTGCCAGCTCACCACAGGGGTTGAATGAGCAGTTCTTC CASSPQGLNEQFF
TRBJ2-3 TRBD2 TRBV6-1 NA TGTGCCAGCAGTGTGAGTAGCGGGTATAGCACAGATACGCAGTATTTT CASSVSSGYSTDTQYF
TRBJ2-1 NA TRBV5-1 few TGCGCCAGCAGCTGGGGGGTAGCGGCCAACTACAATGAGCAGTTCTTC CASSWGVAANYNEQFF
TRBJ1-1 NA TRBV12-5 NA TGTGCTAGTGGTCCCACGGGGGTGAACACTGAAGCTTTCTTT CASGPTGVNTEAFF
TRBJ2-6 TRBD1 TRBV5-1 NA TGCGCCAGCAGCTTGGAGGGACAGGGAAGCTCTGGGGCCAACGTCCTGACTTTC CASSLEGQGSSGANVLTF
TRBJ2-1 TRBD2 TRBV30 NA TGTGCCTGGCGGACTAGCGGACCTTACAATGAGCAGTTCTTC CAWRTSGPYNEQFF
TRBJ2-7 TRBD1 TRBV29-1 few TGCAGCGTTGGGGGACAGGGGTACGAGCAGTACTTC CSVGGQGYEQYF
TRBJ2-5 NA TRBV28 few TGTGCCAGCGGTAGCTTGTTGACCCAGTACTTC CASGSLLTQYF
TRBJ2-3 TRBD2 TRBV14 NA TGTGCCAGCAGCCAAGAAGCCTGGCTAGCGGGAGTTTCATCAGATACGCAGTATTTT CASSQEAWLAGVSSDTQYF
TRBJ2-1 NA TRBV7-6 few TGTGCCAGCAGCTTAGCGGGGACATCCGGTGAGCAGTTCTTC CASSLAGTSGEQFF
TRBJ2-1 TRBD2 TRBV30 few TGTGCCTGGAGTGGGCCTCGGTTCTCGGTAGCGGGAGGCCGGCTATATGAGCAGTTCTTC CAWSGPRFSVAGGRLYEQFF
TRBJ2-3 TRBD2 TRBV7-2 NA TGTGCCAGCAGCCGGGGACTAGCGGGAGCAGATACGCAGTATTTT CASSRGLAGADTQYF
TRBJ2-7 NA TRBV27 NA TGTGCCAGCAGTCGGCTAGCTCCGGGGGAGCAGTACTTC CASSRLAPGEQYF
TRBJ1-5 TRBD1 TRBV29-1 NA TGCAGCGTGAAGGGACAGGGAGAGAATCAGCCCCAGCATTTT CSVKGQGENQPQHF
TRBJ2-1 NA TRBV30 few TGTGCCTGGAGCCCAGGGTCCTACAATGAGCAGTTCTTC CAWSPGSYNEQFF